The 15 T cell receptor beta chains below were found in one sample sequenced in a study of cytomegalovirus exposure and HLA in healthy donors. The PCR contained 60 Vbeta and 13 Jbeta primers. Here immunoSEQ multiplex PCR was the method, and the copy in TCRdb shows in-frame clones only, minus some. Of 150,000 or so clones in the sample, around 80% were seen once. The sample consisted of PBMCs. These receptors all come from a woman between 18 and 29 years old in good health and CMV-seronegative.

CDR3 residues: CASSFGPRVNPETQYF. As DNA, the CDR3 is TGTGCCAGCAGTTTCGGTCCCCGGGTCAACCCGGAGACCCAGTACTTC. The V call is TRBV28, the J call TRBJ2-5, with D unresolved. Trimming cost V 3 bases and J 5 bases, with 19 bases left between them. Germline CDR1 is MDHEN and CDR2 is SYDVKM. This CDR3 is 16 amino acids long.

The V gene is TRBV19, the J gene TRBJ2-6; TRBD1 might be the D (5 bases). Germline V gene lookup returns CDR1 LNHDA and CDR2 SQIVND (reference sequence). Trimming stripped 5 bases from V and 0 bases from J, with 20 bases between. The CDR3 runs to 19 residues. The CDR3 loop is CASSPAIGRALSGANVLTF. In DNA form, the CDR3 reads TGTGCCAGTAGTCCGGCGATAGGCAGGGCCCTCTCTGGGGCCAACGTCCTGACTTTC. The full variable domain, rest sourced from reference TRBV19 and TRBJ2-6, is DGGITQSPKYLFRKEGQNVTLSCEQNLNHDAMYWYRQDPGQGLRLIYYSQIVNDFQKGDIAEGYSVSREKKESFPLTVTSAQKNPTAFYLCASSPAIGRALSGANVLTFGAGSRLTVL.

The rearrangement joins TRBV7-2 to TRBJ2-1; 7 bases map to TRBD2. Germline V gene sequence: CDR1 SGHTA, CDR2 FQGNSA. The CDR3 sequence is 13 residues long. The junction had 10 bases not matched to a gene; V was cut back by 5 bases and J by 12 bases. CDR3 DNA: TGTGCCAGCAGCCCACAGGCGGGACTAACGCAGTTCTTC. This encodes CASSPQAGLTQFF. The complete variable domain, with remaining parts taken from reference TRBV7-2 and TRBJ2-1, reads GAGVSQSPSNKVTEKGKDVELRCDPISGHTALYWYRQSLGQGLEFLIYFQGNSAPDKSGLPSDRFSAERTGGSVSTLTIQRTQQEDSAVYLCASSPQAGLTQFFGPGTRLTVL.

The V call is TRBV18, the J call TRBJ2-7; the match to TRBD1 covers 9 bases. The CDR3 runs to 15 residues. Looked up from germline, CDR1 is KGHSH and CDR2 is LQKENI. V was clipped by 4 bases and J by 9 bases; unmatched bases: 13. The CDR3 spells CASSQGQGILTVQYF. The CDR3 nucleotides read TGTGCCAGCTCACAGGGACAGGGAATACTTACAGTGCAGTACTTC.

This rearrangement joins TRBV7-9 to TRBJ2-5; D is unresolved. The length of the CDR3 is 14 residues. CDR1 SEHNR and CDR2 FQNEAQ come from the germline V gene (reference sequence). The V and J ends lost 5 bases and 5 bases respectively, with 15 bases between them. CDR3: CASSPPAEMETQYF. CDR3 bases: TGTGCCAGCAGCCCCCCCGCCGAGATGGAGACCCAGTACTTC.

The rearrangement links TRBV28 to TRBJ2-1; D call uncertain. V lost 2 bases, J lost 10 bases, and 9 bases lay in between. Germline lookup yields CDR1 MDHEN and CDR2 SYDVKM. The CDR3 spans 12 residues. The CDR3 DNA reads TGTGCCAGCAGTTTACCGACTGGCGAGCAGTTCTTC. It specifies CASSLPTGEQFF.

The genes are TRBV18 and TRBJ2-7; 9 nucleotides agree with TRBD1. The CDR3 covers 15 residues. J lost 6 bases, V lost 3 bases, and 9 bases had no gene match. In germline, CDR1 is KGHSH, CDR2 LQKENI. DNA for the CDR3: TGTGCCAGCTCACCCGCACGGGACAGGGCTAGCGAGCAGTACTTC. Amino acids: CASSPARDRASEQYF.

The rearrangement links TRBV27 to TRBJ2-7; 9 nucleotides align to TRBD2. This CDR3 is 15 amino acids long. Per the germline V gene, CDR1 is MNHEY and CDR2 is SMNVEV (reference sequence). The ends lost 3 bases at V and 4 bases at J; junction bases unmatched: 7. This CDR3 is CASSFFAGGPYEQYF. CDR3 sequence (DNA): TGTGCCAGCAGTTTTTTTGCGGGAGGGCCTTACGAGCAGTACTTC.

The chain uses TRBV5-1 and TRBJ2-2; 8 positions match TRBD1. In germline, CDR1 is SGHRS, CDR2 YFSETQ. The CDR3 consists of 17 residues. J was trimmed by 6 bases and V by 4 bases; bases with no gene match: 14. CDR3 protein: CASSHGTGPAGSGELFF. The CDR3 nucleotides read TGCGCCAGCAGCCACGGGACAGGCCCGGCTGGGTCCGGGGAGCTGTTTTTT.

This chain uses TRBV2 with TRBJ2-3; D is possibly TRBD1 (5 bases). The V gene lost 8 bases and the J gene lost 6 bases, with 18 bases spanning the gap. The V gene's germline CDR1 is SNHLY and CDR2 FYNNEI. This CDR3 is built from 14 residues. CDR3 bases: TGTGCCAGCCACGGACAAGTGCGTTCCGATACGCAGTATTTT. Protein sequence: CASHGQVRSDTQYF.

V is TRBV28 and J is TRBJ1-1; D is perhaps TRBD1 (5 bases). The CDR3 covers 14 residues. Germline values: CDR1 MDHEN, CDR2 SYDVKM. V was shortened by 7 bases and J by 7 bases, with 19 bases between the two germline ends. The CDR3 nucleotides read TGTGCCAGCATCGCACCGGGGGGGGGAATTGAAGCTTTCTTT. It specifies CASIAPGGGIEAFF.

The gene calls are TRBV18 and TRBJ2-5; 13 bases line up with TRBD2. The germline gives CDR1 KGHSH, CDR2 LQKENI. This CDR3 region has 14 residues. Trimming cost V 3 bases and J 5 bases; bases outside gene matches: 0. CDR3 protein: CASSPGLAGETQYF. CDR3 bases: TGTGCCAGCTCACCGGGACTAGCGGGGGAGACCCAGTACTTC.

The chain combines TRBV19 with TRBJ2-7; D may be TRBD1 (5 bases). This CDR3 spans 14 amino acids. The germline V gene encodes CDR1 LNHDA and CDR2 SQIVND (reference sequence). V shed 3 bases and J shed 2 bases, with 11 bases lying between them. The CDR3 sequence: CASSIGQGTYEQYF. The DNA for the CDR3 is TGTGCCAGTAGTATTGGGCAGGGTACCTACGAGCAGTACTTC.

V and J are TRBV4-1 and TRBJ1-2; the match to TRBD1 covers 7 bases. The junction had 10 bases not matched to a gene; V was cut back by 3 bases and J by 0 bases. CDR3 length: 17 residues. From germline, CDR1 is MGHRA and CDR2 YSYEKL. This CDR3 reads CASSHERQGRANYGYTF. The CDR3 nucleotides read TGCGCCAGCAGCCATGAGAGACAGGGCCGGGCTAACTATGGCTACACCTTC.

V usage is TRBV5-1 and J usage is TRBJ2-1; 9 bases match TRBD2. CDR1 SGHRS and CDR2 YFSETQ come from the germline V gene. The CDR3 is 18 amino acids. Trimming took 0 bases from V and 6 from J; bases not matched to a gene: 13. The CDR3 sequence: CASSLVPNGGRAANEQFF. The CDR3 nucleotides read TGCGCCAGCAGCTTGGTTCCCAATGGCGGGAGGGCCGCCAATGAGCAGTTCTTC.